The clone carrying this T cell receptor (beta chain) was recorded many times. As yet, its antigen is unknown. Method: immunoSEQ multiplex PCR; TCRdb's copy keeps in-frame clones and lacks some. Recorded here are 40,000 to 60,000 clones, with no singletons, and the ten leading clones hold 1.8%. This record comes from a study of T cell clonality in common variable immunodeficiency. Findings of the study overall: Compared with healthy controls, CVID subjects showed increased TCRbeta clonality, mostly in about a third.

The receptor comes from a person aged 18 to 70 in good health. The sample taken for sequencing was peripheral blood mononuclear cells.

The part of the CDR3 DNA that was read is TGTGCCAGCATATCAGGGCGGGGGGTGAGCGAGACC. It translates to CASISGRGVSET. The whole CDR3 reads CASISGRGVSETQYF. The chain employs TRBV6-2 or TRBV6-3 and TRBJ2-5, with 8 positions matching TRBD2. The missing CDR3 end, 3 residues past where the read stops, is filled in from the germline J gene. V gave up 7 bases and J gave up 5 bases; unmatched junction bases: 12. CDR1 MNHEY and CDR2 SVGEGT come from the germline V gene. The CDR3 has 15 amino acids.